The rows below give T cell receptor beta chains drawn from one sample of a study of vaccination effects on CD4 cells after COVID-19. TCRdb's table, derived via immunoSEQ multiplex PCR, lists solely in-frame clones and lacks some. The sample holds about 24,000 clones; over 60% are singletons and the top ten take roughly 10%. The antigens of these receptors remain unknown. Source: CD4+ T cells from PBMCs cultured with HCoV-NL63 spike peptides, taken after COVID-19 vaccination. Receptors originate from a human donor who received a COVID-19 vaccine. Both conserved end residues are part of each CDR3. D genes are given only for firm matches. A row's size may be missing; if present it is once, few, many or a size class.

j_gene: TRBJ2-2; abundance: -; d_gene: -; v_gene: TRBV12-3/TRBV12-4; CDR3nt: TGTGCCAGCAGACTACAGGGCCCCGGGGAGCTGTTTTTT; CDR3aa: CASRLQGPGELFF
j_gene: TRBJ2-7; abundance: once; d_gene: -; v_gene: TRBV5-1; CDR3nt: TGCGCCAGCAGCACCGGACAGTTGAACGAGCAGTACTTC; CDR3aa: CASSTGQLNEQYF
j_gene: TRBJ1-1; abundance: -; d_gene: -; v_gene: TRBV20-1; CDR3nt: TGCAGTGCTAGACCAACAGGGGAAGCTTTCTTT; CDR3aa: CSARPTGEAFF
j_gene: TRBJ2-2; abundance: -; d_gene: TRBD2; v_gene: TRBV5-1; CDR3nt: TGCGCCAGCAGCCCCTCTCTAGCGGGAGCCACCGGGGAGCTGTTTTTT; CDR3aa: CASSPSLAGATGELFF
j_gene: TRBJ1-1; abundance: -; d_gene: TRBD1; v_gene: TRBV10-3; CDR3nt: TGTGCCATCAAAGAGACAGGGGGCACTGAAGCTTTCTTT; CDR3aa: CAIKETGGTEAFF
j_gene: TRBJ2-1; abundance: -; d_gene: TRBD1; v_gene: TRBV4-2; CDR3nt: TGTGCCAGCAGACAGACTTGGGGACAGGGGGCCTACAATGAGCAGTTCTTC; CDR3aa: CASRQTWGQGAYNEQFF
j_gene: TRBJ1-1; abundance: -; d_gene: -; v_gene: TRBV2; CDR3nt: TGTGCCGGTGGCAGGGACACTGAAGCTTTCTTT; CDR3aa: CAGGRDTEAFF
j_gene: TRBJ2-7; abundance: -; d_gene: TRBD1; v_gene: TRBV3-1/TRBV3-2; CDR3nt: TGTGCCAGCAGCCCCCGATTGACAGGGAATTCGTACGAGCAGTACTTC; CDR3aa: CASSPRLTGNSYEQYF
j_gene: TRBJ2-5; abundance: few; d_gene: -; v_gene: TRBV5-1; CDR3nt: TGCGCCAGCGAAGGGTCGCAAGAGACCCAGTACTTC; CDR3aa: CASEGSQETQYF
j_gene: TRBJ1-1; abundance: -; d_gene: -; v_gene: TRBV29-1; CDR3nt: TGCAGCGCCACAAAGGGGGGTTTTGAAGCTTTCTTT; CDR3aa: CSATKGGFEAFF
j_gene: TRBJ1-5; abundance: -; d_gene: -; v_gene: TRBV3-1/TRBV3-2; CDR3nt: TGTGCCAGCAGCTTCGACCCGGGGAATCAGCCCCAGCATTTT; CDR3aa: CASSFDPGNQPQHF
j_gene: TRBJ2-1; abundance: -; d_gene: -; v_gene: TRBV27; CDR3nt: TGTGCCAGCAGTCCACCGGGAGGTGGGGGCTTTAGGTTCTTC; CDR3aa: CASSPPGGGGFRFF
j_gene: TRBJ2-7; abundance: few; d_gene: -; v_gene: TRBV6-5; CDR3nt: TGTGCCAGCTGGGAGCGACCCTACGAGCAGTACTTC; CDR3aa: CASWERPYEQYF
j_gene: TRBJ1-2; abundance: few; d_gene: -; v_gene: TRBV20-1; CDR3nt: TGCAGTGCTAGTAGTCACTCACAGGGCTCTAACTATGGCTACACCTTC; CDR3aa: CSASSHSQGSNYGYTF
j_gene: TRBJ2-4; abundance: -; d_gene: -; v_gene: TRBV5-1; CDR3nt: TGCGCCAGCAGCTTGGAAGGGTTGGACATTCAGTACTTC; CDR3aa: CASSLEGLDIQYF
j_gene: TRBJ1-3; abundance: few; d_gene: -; v_gene: TRBV10-3; CDR3nt: TGTGCCTCGTTGGGGGGAATTGGAAACACCATATATTTT; CDR3aa: CASLGGIGNTIYF
j_gene: TRBJ2-1; abundance: -; d_gene: TRBD2; v_gene: TRBV6-4; CDR3nt: TGTGCCAGCGGACGGACTAGCGGGCTTGACAATGAGCAGTTCTTC; CDR3aa: CASGRTSGLDNEQFF
j_gene: TRBJ2-5; abundance: few; d_gene: TRBD2; v_gene: TRBV7-9; CDR3nt: TGTGCCAGCAGGAGACTAGCGGGAGGAGGGGAGACCCAGTACTTC; CDR3aa: CASRRLAGGGETQYF
j_gene: TRBJ1-1; abundance: few; d_gene: TRBD1; v_gene: TRBV10-3; CDR3nt: TGTGCCATCAGTAAAACAGGGGTTAACACTGAAGCTTTCTTT; CDR3aa: CAISKTGVNTEAFF